This T cell receptor (beta chain) was captured in a study of T-cell reconstitution after alpha-beta-depleted transplantation in children. As regards this clonotype: A much more abundant neighbour one base away suggests this may be a read error.

Unique molecular identifiers were incorporated into the prepared TCRbeta library. Using its own MiXCR run on the PCR reads, TCRdb lists one record per CDR3 protein. Altogether 600,000 to 700,000 distinct CDR3 sequences are present, around a sixth being singletons, with the ten largest covering over 0.95%. The sequence was obtained from a human donor who donated a stem cell graft to a child with acute myeloid leukemia. The sequencing here drew on PBMCs from the stem cell graft donor, taken from the stem cell graft.

The CDR3 region has the DNA TGTGCCAGCAGTCACTCTTACAGGGTGCAAACTGAAGCTTTCTTT. It yields the protein CASSHSYRVQTEAFF. The V call is TRBV6-5, the J call TRBJ1-1; D might be TRBD1 (6 bases). The V gene's germline CDR1 is MNHEY and CDR2 SVGAGI. The CDR3 spans 15 residues.